This T cell receptor beta chain is from a study of blood T cell repertoires in COVID-19. Study background: COVID-19 samples, acute and convalescent, were from the United States, Italy and Spain. The cDNA or gDNA used as material had been derived from T cells, B-cell-depleted T cells, or PBMCs.

This CDR3 has 15 amino acids. Germline values: CDR1 SGDLS, CDR2 YYNGEE. V lost 3 bases and J lost 0, with 9 bases in between. Under the authors' procedure: The assay estimated nucleated cells by amplifying reference gene primers. Assay: immunoSEQ multiplex PCR; the TCRdb copy retains only in-frame clones and omits some. V and J calls and clone size are as listed in that table; D and trimming were resolved from the DNA. The sample includes roughly 260,000 clones, 65% to 85% of them seen just once. V and J are TRBV9 and TRBJ2-2; TRBD1 is a possible D gene (5 bases). Source material: peripheral blood. The origin of this receptor is a woman between 40 and 55 years old with active or convalescent COVID-19. This CDR3 is CASSAAGPNTGELFF. CDR3 nucleotide sequence: TGTGCCAGCAGCGCGGCAGGGCCGAACACCGGGGAGCTGTTTTTT.